The 10 T cell receptor beta chains listed next were all sequenced from one sample in a study of T cell responses to AZD1222 COVID-19 vaccine. Clones were sequenced by immunoSEQ multiplex PCR, and TCRdb holds only the in-frame ones, with some missing. The sample includes over 65,000 clones, roughly nine tenths of them seen just once. Source: peripheral blood, taken on day 0 of AZD1222 vaccination. The receptor source for this set is an adult in good health.

The gene calls are TRBV18 and TRBJ1-1; maybe TRBD1 (6 bases). This CDR3 contains 15 residues. Trimming cost V 2 bases and J 1 base, with 11 bases left between them. Looked up from germline, CDR1 is KGHSH and CDR2 is LQKENI. Written as DNA, the CDR3 is TGTGCCAGCTCACCAGAACAGGGAACGAACACTGAAGCTTTCTTT. Amino acid sequence: CASSPEQGTNTEAFF. The variable domain in full, with the rest retrieved from reference TRBV18 and TRBJ1-1, is NAGVMQNPRHLVRRRGQEARLRCSPMKGHSHVYWYRQLPEEGLKFMVYLQKENIIDESGMPKERFSAEFPKEGPSILRIQQVVRGDSAAYFCASSPEQGTNTEAFFGQGTRLTVV.

This chain connects TRBV15 to TRBJ1-3; D might be TRBD1 (6 bases). Trimming pared 3 bases from V and 4 bases from J, leaving 10 bases between. In germline, CDR1 is LNHNV, CDR2 YYDKDF (reference sequence). The CDR3 consists of 14 residues. The CDR3 coding sequence is TGTGCCACCAGCAGGACAGGTCCCGGAAACACCATATATTTT. Translation gives CATSRTGPGNTIYF.

This chain uses TRBV20-1 with TRBJ2-7, with D perhaps matching TRBD2 (5 bases). Germline lookup yields CDR1 DFQATT and CDR2 SNEGSKA (reference sequence). This CDR3 comprises 11 residues. Trimming stripped 6 bases from V and 4 bases from J, with 10 bases between. DNA for the CDR3: TGCAGTGCCCGGGAAAATTACGAGCAGTACTTC. It encodes CSARENYEQYF.

J is TRBJ2-1 and V is TRBV13, with 8 bases lining up with TRBD2. The germline V gene has CDR1 PRHDT and CDR2 FYEKMQ (reference sequence). After removal of 5 bases from V and 10 bases from J, the junction contained 16 bases not matched to a gene. This CDR3 comprises 16 residues. The CDR3 region is CASSSQAREVVWEQFF. Written as DNA, the CDR3 is TGTGCCAGCAGCAGTCAAGCGCGGGAGGTAGTTTGGGAGCAGTTCTTC.

The genes are TRBV4-1 and TRBJ1-2; D possibly corresponds to TRBD1 (6 bases). CDR1 is MGHRA and CDR2 is YSYEKL in the germline V gene. The V gene lost 1 base and the J gene lost 7 bases, with 10 bases spanning the gap. The CDR3 totals 13 residues. The CDR3 loop is CASSQVAGVGYTF. In DNA, the CDR3 is TGCGCCAGCAGCCAAGTCGCAGGGGTTGGCTACACCTTC.

The rearrangement links TRBV28 to TRBJ1-5; D not resolved. Trimming stripped 6 bases from V and 0 bases from J, with 18 bases between. Germline V gene data show CDR1 as MDHEN and CDR2 as SYDVKM. The CDR3 has 17 residues. CDR3 coding DNA: TGTGCCAGCAGGATAAACGGGTCCCCGTATAGCAATCAGCCCCAGCATTTT. This translates into CASRINGSPYSNQPQHF.

The chain links TRBV29-1 to TRBJ2-3; D not certain. Germline loops: CDR1 SQVTM, CDR2 ANQGSEA. Trimming left V 4 bases short and J 6 bases short, with 14 bases between. The CDR3 has 13 residues. The CDR3 region is CSVVVIVGDTQYF. The CDR3 coding sequence is TGCAGCGTTGTCGTGATTGTGGGCGATACGCAGTATTTT.

This chain connects TRBV27 to TRBJ1-4; 9 nucleotides agree with TRBD1. V gave up 3 bases and J gave up 8 bases; unmatched junction bases: 4. There are 14 residues in the CDR3. The germline CDR1 and CDR2 sequences are MNHEY and SMNVEV (reference sequence). DNA for the CDR3: TGTGCCAGCAGTTTGGGACAGGGTGGCGAAAAACTGTTTTTT. Protein sequence: CASSLGQGGEKLFF.

The rearrangement links TRBV7-2 to TRBJ1-5; TRBD1 aligns across 7 bases. Germline CDR1 reads SGHTA; CDR2 reads FQGNSA. The CDR3 has 15 residues. The J segment lost 3 bases and the V segment lost 5 bases, leaving 7 bases of the junction unmatched. CDR3 sequence (DNA): TGTGCCAGCAGCCGGGACAGAATGATCAATCAGCCCCAGCATTTT. Protein product: CASSRDRMINQPQHF.

The gene calls are TRBV27 and TRBJ1-2; 8 bases map to TRBD1. V shed 6 bases and J 2 bases; nucleotides not matched to a gene: 2. This CDR3 is 13 amino acids long. CDR1 is MNHEY, CDR2 SMNVEV, per germline (reference sequence). CDR3 protein: CASRRTGNYGYTF. CDR3 nucleotide sequence: TGTGCCAGCAGACGGACAGGGAACTATGGCTACACCTTC.